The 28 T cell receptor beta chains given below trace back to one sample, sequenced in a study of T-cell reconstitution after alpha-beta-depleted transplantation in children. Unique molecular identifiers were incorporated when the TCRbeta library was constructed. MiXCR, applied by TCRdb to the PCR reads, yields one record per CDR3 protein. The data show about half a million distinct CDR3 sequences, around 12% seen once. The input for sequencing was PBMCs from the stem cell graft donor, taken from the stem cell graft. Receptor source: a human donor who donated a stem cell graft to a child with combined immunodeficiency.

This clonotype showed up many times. Here the CDR3 reads CSVVAGIKETQYF. CDR3 nucleotide sequence: TGCAGCGTTGTGGCAGGCATAAAAGAGACCCAGTACTTC. V is TRBV29-1 and J is TRBJ2-5; the D is unclear. V lost 4 bases and J lost 3, with 12 bases in between. The CDR3 covers 13 residues. CDR1 is SQVTM, CDR2 ANQGSEA, per germline.

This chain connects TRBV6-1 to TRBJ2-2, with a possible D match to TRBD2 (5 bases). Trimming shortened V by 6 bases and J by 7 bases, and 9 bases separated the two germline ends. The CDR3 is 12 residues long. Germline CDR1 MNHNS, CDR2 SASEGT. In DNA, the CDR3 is TGTGCCAGCAGACGGGAAGTCGGGGAGCTGTTTTTT. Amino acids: CASRREVGELFF.

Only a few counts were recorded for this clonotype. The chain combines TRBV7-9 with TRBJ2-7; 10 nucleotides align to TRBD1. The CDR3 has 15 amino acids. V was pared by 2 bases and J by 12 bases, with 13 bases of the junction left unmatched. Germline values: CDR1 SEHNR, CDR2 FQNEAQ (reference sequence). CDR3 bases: TGTGCCAGCAGCTTATGGGACAGGGGAGATACAAGTGTGTACTTC. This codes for CASSLWDRGDTSVYF.

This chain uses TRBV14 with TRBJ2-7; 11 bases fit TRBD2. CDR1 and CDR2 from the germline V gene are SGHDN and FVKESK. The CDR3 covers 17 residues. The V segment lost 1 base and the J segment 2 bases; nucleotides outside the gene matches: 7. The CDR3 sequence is CASSQGRGTSGTYEQYF. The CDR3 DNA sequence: TGTGCCAGCAGCCAAGGGAGAGGGACTAGCGGTACCTACGAGCAGTACTTC.

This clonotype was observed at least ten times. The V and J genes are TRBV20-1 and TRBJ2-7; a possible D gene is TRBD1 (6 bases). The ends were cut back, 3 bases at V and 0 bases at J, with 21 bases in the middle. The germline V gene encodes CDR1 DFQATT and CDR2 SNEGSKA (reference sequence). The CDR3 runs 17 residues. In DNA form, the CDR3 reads TGCAGTGCTAGTAGTTCCTGGGCTCAGGGGCACTCCTACGAGCAGTACTTC. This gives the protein CSASSSWAQGHSYEQYF.

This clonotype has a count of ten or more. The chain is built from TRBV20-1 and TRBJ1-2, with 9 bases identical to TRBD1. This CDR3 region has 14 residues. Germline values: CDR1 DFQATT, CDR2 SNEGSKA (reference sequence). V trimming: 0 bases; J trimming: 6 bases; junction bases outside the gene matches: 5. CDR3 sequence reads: CSARDIGTGNGYTF. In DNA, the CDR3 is TGCAGTGCTAGAGACATCGGGACAGGGAATGGCTACACCTTC.

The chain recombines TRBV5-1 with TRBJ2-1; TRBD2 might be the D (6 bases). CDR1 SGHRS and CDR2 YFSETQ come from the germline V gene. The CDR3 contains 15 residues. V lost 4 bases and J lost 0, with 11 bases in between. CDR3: CASSGGISSYNEQFF. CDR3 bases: TGCGCCAGCAGCGGGGGGATCAGCTCCTACAATGAGCAGTTCTTC.

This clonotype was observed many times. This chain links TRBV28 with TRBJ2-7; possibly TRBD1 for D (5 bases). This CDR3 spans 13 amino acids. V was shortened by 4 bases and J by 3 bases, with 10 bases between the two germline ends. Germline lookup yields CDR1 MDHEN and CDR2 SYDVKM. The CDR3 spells CASSSMGLYEQYF. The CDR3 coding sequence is TGTGCCAGCAGTTCGATGGGGCTCTACGAGCAGTACTTC.

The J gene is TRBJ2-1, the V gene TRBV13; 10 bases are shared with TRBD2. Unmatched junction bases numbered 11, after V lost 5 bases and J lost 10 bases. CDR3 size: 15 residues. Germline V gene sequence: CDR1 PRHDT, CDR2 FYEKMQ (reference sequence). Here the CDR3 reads CASSPPASGSREQFF. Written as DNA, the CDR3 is TGTGCCAGCAGCCCGCCGGCTAGCGGGAGTAGGGAGCAGTTCTTC. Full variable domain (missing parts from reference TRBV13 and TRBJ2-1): AAGVIQSPRHLIKEKRETATLKCYPIPRHDTVYWYQQGPGQDPQFLISFYEKMQSDKGSIPDRFSAQQFSDYHSELNMSSLELGDSALYFCASSPPASGSREQFFGPGTRLTVL.

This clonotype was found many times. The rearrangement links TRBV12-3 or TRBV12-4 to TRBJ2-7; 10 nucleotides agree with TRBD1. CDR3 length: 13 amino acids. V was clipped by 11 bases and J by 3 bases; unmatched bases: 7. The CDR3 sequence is CASSGQGLYEQYF. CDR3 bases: TGTGCCTCCTCGGGACAGGGGCTCTACGAGCAGTACTTC.

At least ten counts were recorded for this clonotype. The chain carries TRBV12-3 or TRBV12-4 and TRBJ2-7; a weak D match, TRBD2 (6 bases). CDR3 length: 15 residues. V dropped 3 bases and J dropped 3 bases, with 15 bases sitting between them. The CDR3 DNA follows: TGTGCCAGCAGTTTTTCGGCGGGGACCATCTACGAGCAGTACTTC. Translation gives CASSFSAGTIYEQYF.

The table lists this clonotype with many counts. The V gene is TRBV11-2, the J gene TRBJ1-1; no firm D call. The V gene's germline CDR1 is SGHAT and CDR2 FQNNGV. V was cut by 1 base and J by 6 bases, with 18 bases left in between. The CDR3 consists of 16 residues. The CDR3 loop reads CASSLVSRQLRAEAFF. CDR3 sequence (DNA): TGTGCCAGCAGCTTAGTTTCGCGTCAACTTAGGGCTGAAGCTTTCTTT.

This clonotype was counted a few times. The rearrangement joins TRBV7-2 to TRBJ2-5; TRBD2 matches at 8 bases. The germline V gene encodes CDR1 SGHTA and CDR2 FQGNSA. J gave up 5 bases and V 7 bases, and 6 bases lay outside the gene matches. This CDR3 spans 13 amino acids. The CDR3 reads CASKLPGGETQYF. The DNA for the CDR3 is TGTGCCAGCAAACTGCCGGGAGGGGAGACCCAGTACTTC.

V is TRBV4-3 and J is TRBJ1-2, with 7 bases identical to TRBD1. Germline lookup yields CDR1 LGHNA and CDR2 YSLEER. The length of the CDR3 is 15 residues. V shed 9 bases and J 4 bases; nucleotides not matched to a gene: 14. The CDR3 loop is CARRRGQILFYGYTF. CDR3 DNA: TGCGCCAGACGACGGGGACAGATCCTTTTCTATGGCTACACCTTC.

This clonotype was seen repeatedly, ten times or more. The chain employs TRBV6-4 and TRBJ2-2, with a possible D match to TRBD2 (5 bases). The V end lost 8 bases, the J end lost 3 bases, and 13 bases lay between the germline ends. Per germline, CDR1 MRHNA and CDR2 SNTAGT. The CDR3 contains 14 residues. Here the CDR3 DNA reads TGTGCCAGCGGGCAGGAGGAGCACACCGGGGAGCTGTTTTTT. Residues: CASGQEEHTGELFF.

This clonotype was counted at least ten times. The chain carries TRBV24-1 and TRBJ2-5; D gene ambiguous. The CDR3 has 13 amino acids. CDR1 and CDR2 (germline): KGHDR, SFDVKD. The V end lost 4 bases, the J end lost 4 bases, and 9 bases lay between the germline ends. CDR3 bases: TGTGCCACCAGTGAAGACCTGGGAGAGACCCAGTACTTC. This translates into CATSEDLGETQYF.

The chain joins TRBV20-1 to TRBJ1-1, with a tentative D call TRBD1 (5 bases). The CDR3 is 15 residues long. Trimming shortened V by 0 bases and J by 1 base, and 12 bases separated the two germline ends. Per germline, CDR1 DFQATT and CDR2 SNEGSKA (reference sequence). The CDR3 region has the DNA TGCAGTGCTAGAGAAGTGGCTAGGGGGAACACTGAAGCTTTCTTT. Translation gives CSAREVARGNTEAFF.

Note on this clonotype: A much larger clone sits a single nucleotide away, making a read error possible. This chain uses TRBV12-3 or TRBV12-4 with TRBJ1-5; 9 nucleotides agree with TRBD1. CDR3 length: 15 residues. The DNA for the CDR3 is TGTGCCATCAGTTTAGCAGGGACAGGGCATCAGCCCCAGCATTTT. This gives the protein CAISLAGTGHQPQHF.

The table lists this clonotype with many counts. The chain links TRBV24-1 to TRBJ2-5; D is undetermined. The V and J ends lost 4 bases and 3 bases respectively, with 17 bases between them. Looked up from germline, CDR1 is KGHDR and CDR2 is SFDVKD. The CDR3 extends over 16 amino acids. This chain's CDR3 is CATSDPGEERKETQYF. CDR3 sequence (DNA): TGTGCCACCAGTGACCCCGGAGAGGAGCGTAAAGAGACCCAGTACTTC.

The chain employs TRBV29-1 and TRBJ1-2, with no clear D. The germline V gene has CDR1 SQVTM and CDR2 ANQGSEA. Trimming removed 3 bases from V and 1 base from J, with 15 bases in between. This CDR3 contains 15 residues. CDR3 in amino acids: CSVETDGWNNYGYTF. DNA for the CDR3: TGCAGCGTTGAGACGGACGGGTGGAATAACTATGGCTACACCTTC.

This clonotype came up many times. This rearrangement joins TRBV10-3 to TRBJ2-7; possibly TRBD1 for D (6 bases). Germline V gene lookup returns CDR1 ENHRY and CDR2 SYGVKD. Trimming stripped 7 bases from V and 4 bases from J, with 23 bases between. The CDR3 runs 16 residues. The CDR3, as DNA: TGTGCCATCAACCAGGGGATAGGACACCACCTATACGAGCAGTACTTC. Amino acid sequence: CAINQGIGHHLYEQYF.

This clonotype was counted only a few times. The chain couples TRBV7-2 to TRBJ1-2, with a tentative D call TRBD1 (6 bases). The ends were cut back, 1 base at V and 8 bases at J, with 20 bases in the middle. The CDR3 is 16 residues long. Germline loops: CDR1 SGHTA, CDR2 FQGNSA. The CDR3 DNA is TGTGCCAGCAGCTTAGATGGAGGGAGGGGGTTCTACGGCTACACCTTC. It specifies CASSLDGGRGFYGYTF.

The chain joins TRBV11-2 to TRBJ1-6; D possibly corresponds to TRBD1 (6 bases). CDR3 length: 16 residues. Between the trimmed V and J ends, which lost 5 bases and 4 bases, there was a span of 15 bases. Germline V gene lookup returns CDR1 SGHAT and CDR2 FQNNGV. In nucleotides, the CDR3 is TGTGCCAGCAGCGTACCAAAGGGGGGGTATAATTCACCCCTCCACTTT. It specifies CASSVPKGGYNSPLHF.

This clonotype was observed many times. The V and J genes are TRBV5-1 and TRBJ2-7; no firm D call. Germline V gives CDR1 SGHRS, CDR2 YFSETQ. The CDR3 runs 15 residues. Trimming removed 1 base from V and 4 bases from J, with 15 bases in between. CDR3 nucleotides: TGCGCCAGCAGCTTGCTTGGGCAAAAGGATTACGAGCAGTACTTC. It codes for CASSLLGQKDYEQYF.

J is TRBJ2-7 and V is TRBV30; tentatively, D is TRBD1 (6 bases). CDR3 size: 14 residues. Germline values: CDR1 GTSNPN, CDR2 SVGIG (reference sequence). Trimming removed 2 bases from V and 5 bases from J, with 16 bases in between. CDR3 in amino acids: CAWSKGVTQDEQYF. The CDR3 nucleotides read TGTGCCTGGAGTAAGGGGGTAACCCAGGACGAGCAGTACTTC.

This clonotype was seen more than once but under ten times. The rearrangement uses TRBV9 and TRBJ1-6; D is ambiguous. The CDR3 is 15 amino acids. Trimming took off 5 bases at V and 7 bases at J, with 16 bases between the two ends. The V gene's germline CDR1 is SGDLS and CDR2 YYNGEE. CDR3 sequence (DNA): TGTGCCAGCAGTGTCAAAGATCCTCCAAATTCACCCCTCCACTTT. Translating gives CASSVKDPPNSPLHF.

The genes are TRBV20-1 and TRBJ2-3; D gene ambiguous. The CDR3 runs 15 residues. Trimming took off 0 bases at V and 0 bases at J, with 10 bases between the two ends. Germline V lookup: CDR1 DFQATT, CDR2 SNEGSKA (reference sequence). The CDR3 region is CSARDPKASTDTQYF. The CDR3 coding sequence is TGCAGTGCTAGAGATCCAAAGGCTAGCACAGATACGCAGTATTTT.

The CDR3 sequence: CASRGLAGGIYEQYF. The CDR3 DNA reads as TGTGCCAGCAGGGGACTAGCGGGAGGTATCTACGAGCAGTACTTC. This rearrangement joins TRBV18 to TRBJ2-7; 15 nucleotides agree with TRBD2. The CDR3 sequence is 15 residues long. With V trimmed by 8 bases and J by 3 bases, 5 bases remained unmatched. In germline, CDR1 is KGHSH, CDR2 LQKENI.